The clone carrying this T cell receptor (beta chain) occurred many times. TCRdb ran MiXCR on the RACE reads and lists one entry per CDR3 protein. Of roughly 380,000 distinct CDR3 sequences detected, 4% to 5.5% appear once; the ten largest clones hold 2% to 2.5%. The source of the sample is a study of human T cells and chemical hapten exposure. The CDR3 totals 14 residues. Germline V gene data show CDR1 as SGHTA and CDR2 as FQGNSA. The germline V and J ends were trimmed by 6 bases and 1 base, with 12 bases remaining between them. Time point here: patch test 1, 2 weeks after DPC sensitization. Treatment: therapeutic diphenylcyclopropenone sensitization with weekly scalp DPC.

The chain recombines TRBV7-2 with TRBJ1-1; maybe TRBD1 (5 bases). The sample was whole blood, taken in connection with sensitization to the hapten diphenylcyclopropenone (DPC). This receptor was taken from a woman between 45 and 60 years old with alopecia areata. Some clones in this sample may be carry-over from other donors' samples. The CDR3 DNA reads TGTGCCAGCAGATATGGGGGAACGAACACTGAAGCTTTCTTT. The encoded protein is CASRYGGTNTEAFF.